This TCR beta chain originates from a study of immune heterogeneity within non-small cell lung tumors. Study-wide results and caveats: Multiple tumor sites within a patient showed recurrence of identical dominant CDR3 beta clonotypes; site-unique high-frequency clones were present as well.

CDR3 of TCR beta was amplified by multiplex PCR that used 32 V and 13 J primers. From the multiplex PCR reads, TCRdb called clonotypes with MiXCR, one entry per CDR3 protein. The sample has several thousand distinct CDR3 sequences; 20% to 25% are singletons. V dropped 4 bases and J dropped 10 bases, with 20 bases sitting between them. Germline CDR1 SNHLY, CDR2 FYNNEI. The CDR3 spans 15 residues. At roughly 610 ng per sample, bulk tumor genomic DNA provided the template. While surgery was under way, several biopsies spaced far apart were taken per primary tumor. The study cohort was described as untreated, and its members had newly diagnosed non-small cell lung cancer. They went on to have curative surgery. Non-small cell lung cancer patients, newly diagnosed and having surgery with curative intent, served as donors. In its sample, this clonotype is medium-sized. Its antigen remains unknown.

This receptor was identified in a man in his 60s with non-small cell lung cancer. Material: lung tumor tissue. This chain connects TRBV2 to TRBJ2-1; the D is unclear. CDR3 amino acids: CASSVAASTAEEQFF. CDR3 DNA sequence: TGTGCCAGCAGTGTTGCAGCTTCAACCGCCGAGGAGCAGTTCTTC. Full variable domain (rest looked up from reference TRBV2 and TRBJ2-1): EPEVTQTPSHQVTQMGQEVILRCVPISNHLYFYWYRQILGQKVEFLVSFYNNEISEKSEIFDDQFSVERPDGSNFTLKIRSTKLEDSAMYFCASSVAASTAEEQFFGPGTRLTVL.